The subject of this entry is one T cell receptor beta chain. The data originate from a study of blood T cell repertoires in COVID-19. Study summary: From the United States, Italy and Spain came samples of acute and convalescent COVID-19. PBMCs, B-cell-depleted T cells, or T cells provided the cDNA or gDNA that made up the material.

Per the study methods: Cell counts per sample came from amplifying reference gene primers. Assay used: immunoSEQ multiplex PCR; TCRdb lists only in-frame clones, some missing. Clone size and V and J calls were adopted from that table, with D and trimming inferred from the DNA. There are roughly 350,000 clones in the sample; 91% occur only once, and 2.5% to 4% lies in the top ten. The CDR3 loop spans 16 amino acids. The V end was cut by 2 bases, the J end by 2 bases, with 13 bases between. CDR1 is ENHRY, CDR2 SYGVKD, per germline. Sequenced sample: peripheral blood. The TCR was taken from a woman under 30 who had recovered from COVID-19. V and J are TRBV10-3 and TRBJ1-3, with TRBD1 as a possible D gene (5 bases). The CDR3, as DNA: TGTGCCATCAGTGAGACCAGTCCGACAGCTGGAAACACCATATATTTT. This gives the protein CAISETSPTAGNTIYF.